This TCR beta chain appears in the sequencing data of a study of cytomegalovirus exposure and HLA in healthy donors. For the study at large: A prior analysis found about 110 million unique TCR beta sequences from around 180 million T cells. Whole-study findings and limits: An analysis that was carried out later associated 16,951 TCR beta sequences with HLA alleles at 0.05 false discovery rate.

As concerns this clone: Its antigen is as yet unknown.

PCR employed 60 Vbeta and 13 Jbeta primers. Assay: immunoSEQ multiplex PCR; the TCRdb copy retains only in-frame clones and omits some. This sample has some 120,000 clones, with under 85% found just once. This clonotype was obtained from a woman aged 50 to 60 in good health and CMV-seropositive. The specimen sequenced was PBMCs.

This CDR3 reads CASSAFGPTDTGELFF. Written as DNA, the CDR3 is TGCGCCAGCAGTGCGTTTGGCCCCACCGACACCGGGGAGCTGTTTTTT. The gene calls are TRBV10-2 and TRBJ2-2; D is undetermined. This CDR3 has 16 residues. Trimming took 4 bases from V and 3 from J, leaving 15 bases between them. Germline V gene data show CDR1 as WSHSY and CDR2 as SAAADI.